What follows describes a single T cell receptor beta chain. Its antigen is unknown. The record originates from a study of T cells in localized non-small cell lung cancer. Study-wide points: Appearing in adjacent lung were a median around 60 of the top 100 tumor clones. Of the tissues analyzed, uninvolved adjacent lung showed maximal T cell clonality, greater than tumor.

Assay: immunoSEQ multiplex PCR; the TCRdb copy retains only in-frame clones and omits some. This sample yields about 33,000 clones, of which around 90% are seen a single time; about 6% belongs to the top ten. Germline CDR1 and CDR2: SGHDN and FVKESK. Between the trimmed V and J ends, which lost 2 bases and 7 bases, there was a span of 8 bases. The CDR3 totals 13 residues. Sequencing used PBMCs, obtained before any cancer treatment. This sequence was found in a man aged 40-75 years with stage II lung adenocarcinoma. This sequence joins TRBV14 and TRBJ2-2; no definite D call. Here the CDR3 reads CASSQLEHGELFF. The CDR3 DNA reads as TGTGCCAGCAGCCAACTTGAGCACGGGGAGCTGTTTTTT.